This TCR beta chain was identified in a study of blood T cell repertoires in COVID-19. Background on the study: There were acute and convalescent COVID-19 samples, and they came from the United States, Italy and Spain. In each case, the material was cDNA or gDNA derived from T cells, B-cell-depleted T cells, or PBMCs.

Per the study methods: Amplification of reference gene primers was used by the study to estimate nucleated cell counts. Only in-frame clones appear in the TCRdb table, and some are missing; sequencing was by immunoSEQ multiplex PCR. Clonal size and the V and J genes are those of that table, whereas D and trimming came from the DNA. The sample records just under 65,000 clones, roughly 82% being singletons. The ends lost 8 bases at V and 8 bases at J; junction bases unmatched: 10. Looked up from germline, CDR1 is MNHEY and CDR2 is SVGAGI. CDR3 size: 13 residues. The chain couples TRBV6-5 to TRBJ1-1, with TRBD1 identical over 8 bases. The sequence was collected from a human donor in a cohort sampled during active COVID-19. The sample consisted of peripheral blood. In DNA, the CDR3 is TGTGCCAGCGAGCTACAGGGGGTAAAAGAAGCTTTCTTT. It codes for CASELQGVKEAFF.